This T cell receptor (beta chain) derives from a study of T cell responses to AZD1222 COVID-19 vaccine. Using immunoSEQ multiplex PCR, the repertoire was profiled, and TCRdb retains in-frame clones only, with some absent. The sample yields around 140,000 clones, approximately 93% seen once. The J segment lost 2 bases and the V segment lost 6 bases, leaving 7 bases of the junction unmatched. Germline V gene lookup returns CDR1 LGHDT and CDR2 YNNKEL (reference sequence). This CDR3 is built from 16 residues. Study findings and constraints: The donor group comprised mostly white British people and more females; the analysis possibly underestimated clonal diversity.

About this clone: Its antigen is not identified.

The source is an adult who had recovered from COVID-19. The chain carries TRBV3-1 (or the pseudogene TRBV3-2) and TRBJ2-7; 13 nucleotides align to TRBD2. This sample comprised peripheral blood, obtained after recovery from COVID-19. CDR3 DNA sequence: TGTGCCAGCAGGTTAGGACTAGCGGGAGCCGCCTACGAGCAGTACTTC. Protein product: CASRLGLAGAAYEQYF.